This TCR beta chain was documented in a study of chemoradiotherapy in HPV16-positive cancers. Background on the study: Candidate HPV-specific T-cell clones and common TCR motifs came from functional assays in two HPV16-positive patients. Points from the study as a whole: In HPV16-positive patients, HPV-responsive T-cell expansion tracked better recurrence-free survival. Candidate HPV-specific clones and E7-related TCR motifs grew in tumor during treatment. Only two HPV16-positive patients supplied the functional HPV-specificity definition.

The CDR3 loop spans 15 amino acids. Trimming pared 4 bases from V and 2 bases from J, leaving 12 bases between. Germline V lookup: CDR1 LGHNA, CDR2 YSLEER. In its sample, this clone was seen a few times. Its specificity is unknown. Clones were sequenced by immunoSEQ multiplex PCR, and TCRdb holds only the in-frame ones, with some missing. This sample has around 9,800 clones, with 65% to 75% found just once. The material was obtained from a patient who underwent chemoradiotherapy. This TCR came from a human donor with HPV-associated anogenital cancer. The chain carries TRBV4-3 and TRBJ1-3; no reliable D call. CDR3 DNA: TGCGCCAGCAGCCTCCTGAAGTCAGCTGGAAACACCATATATTTT. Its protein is CASSLLKSAGNTIYF.